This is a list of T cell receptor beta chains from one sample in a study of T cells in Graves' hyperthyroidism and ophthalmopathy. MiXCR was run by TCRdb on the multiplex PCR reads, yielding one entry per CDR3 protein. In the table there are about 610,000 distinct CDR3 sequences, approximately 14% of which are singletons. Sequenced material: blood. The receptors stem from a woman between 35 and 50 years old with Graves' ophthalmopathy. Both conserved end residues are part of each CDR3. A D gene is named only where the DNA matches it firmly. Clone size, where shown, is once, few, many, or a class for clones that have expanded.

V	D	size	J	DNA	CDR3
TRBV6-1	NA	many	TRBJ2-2	TGTGCCAGCAGTCCCGGAATCGCGAACACCGGGGAGCTGTTTTTT	CASSPGIANTGELFF
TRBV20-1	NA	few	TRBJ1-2	TGCAGTGCCAGAAGACCTTCACCGGGGATCGGCTACACCTTC	CSARRPSPGIGYTF
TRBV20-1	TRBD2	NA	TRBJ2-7	TGCAGTGCTAGGCTCAGCGGGAGCCGCTCTAGCGGGAACTCCTACGAGCAGTACTTC	CSARLSGSRSSGNSYEQYF
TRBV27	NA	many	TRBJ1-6	TGTGCCACCCAAGGGGATGCCTATAATTCACCCCTCCACTTT	CATQGDAYNSPLHF
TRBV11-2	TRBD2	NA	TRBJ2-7	TGTGCCAGCAGCTTTGGACTAGCGGGAATTAACGAGCAGTACTTC	CASSFGLAGINEQYF
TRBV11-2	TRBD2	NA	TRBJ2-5	TGTGCCAGCAGCTTAGTAGCGGGAGGGCCTTCCCAAGAGACCCAGTACTTC	CASSLVAGGPSQETQYF
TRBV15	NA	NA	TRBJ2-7	TGTGCCACCAGCAGAGTCAGTGGCGCGGTCTACGAGCAGTACTTC	CATSRVSGAVYEQYF
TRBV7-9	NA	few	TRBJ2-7	TGTGCCAGCAGCCCTTTGACAGGTCATTACGAGCAGTACTTC	CASSPLTGHYEQYF
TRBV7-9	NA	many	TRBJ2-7	TGTGCCAGCAGCCCAGAAGAGGGAACCCCTGGCGAGCAGTACTTC	CASSPEEGTPGEQYF
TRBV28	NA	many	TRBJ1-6	TGTGCCAGCAGTTTTACGTGGGATTCACCCCTCCACTTT	CASSFTWDSPLHF
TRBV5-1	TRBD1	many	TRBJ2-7	TGCGCCAGCAGCTGGGGACAGGTGGGCGAGCAGTACTTC	CASSWGQVGEQYF
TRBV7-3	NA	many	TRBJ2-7	TGTGCCAGCAGTTCGACCTCGTTCGGCGAGCAGTACTTC	CASSSTSFGEQYF
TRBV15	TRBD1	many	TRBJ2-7	TGTGCCACCAAGGGGGACAGGGTCGACGAGCAGTACTTC	CATKGDRVDEQYF
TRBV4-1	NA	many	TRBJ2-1	TGCGCCAGCAGCCCCCAGGGAATTGAGCAGTTCTTC	CASSPQGIEQFF
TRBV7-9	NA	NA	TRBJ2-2	TGTGCCAGCAGAATAGGACCGATCGCCGGGGAGCTGTTTTTT	CASRIGPIAGELFF
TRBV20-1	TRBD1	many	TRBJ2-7	TGCAGTGCTGATTTCCGGGACAGGGTCTCCTACGAGCAGTACTTC	CSADFRDRVSYEQYF